The T cell receptor beta chain under discussion was sequenced for a study of blood T cell repertoires in COVID-19. For the study at large: T cells, B-cell-depleted T cells, or PBMCs supplied cDNA or gDNA.

Libraries were prepared by immunoSEQ multiplex PCR; TCRdb keeps only in-frame clonotypes and omits some of them. The sample yields tens of thousands of clones, about 88% seen once. The V gene end was trimmed by 5 bases and the J gene end by 7 bases; junction bases not matched to a gene: 9. The CDR3 loop spans 14 amino acids. CDR1 and CDR2 (germline): SGHAT, FQNNGV. This TCR was recovered from a man between 65 and 85 years old with acute or convalescent COVID-19. Material: peripheral blood. The chain recombines TRBV11-2 with TRBJ1-2; 8 bases are a match to TRBD1. CDR3 nucleotides: TGTGCCAGCAGCCACGGACAGGGAATTTCTGGCTACACCTTC. Translating gives CASSHGQGISGYTF.